The 24 T cell receptor beta chains given below trace back to one sample, sequenced in a study of T cell responses to AZD1222 COVID-19 vaccine. Some clones are missing from TCRdb's copy, which holds only in-frame ones; the method was immunoSEQ multiplex PCR. Of a few hundred thousand clones listed, just over 90% are singletons. This material consisted of peripheral blood, taken on day 0 of AZD1222 vaccination. The receptors shown here come from an adult in good health.

J is TRBJ1-1 and V is TRBV13, with D unresolved. CDR1 and CDR2 (germline): PRHDT, FYEKMQ (reference sequence). The CDR3 is 13 residues long. V was pared by 6 bases and J by 1 base, with 9 bases between. The CDR3 coding sequence is TGTGCCAGCAGTCAAACAGCGAACACTGAAGCTTTCTTT. Amino acids: CASSQTANTEAFF.

This CDR3 is CASSWDFSYNEQFF. In nucleotides, the CDR3 is TGTGCCAGCAGCTGGGACTTCTCCTACAATGAGCAGTTCTTC. The chain has TRBV3-1 (or the pseudogene TRBV3-2) and TRBJ2-1; possible D gene TRBD2, 6 bases. Trimming took 5 bases from V and 0 from J, leaving 8 bases between them. The CDR3 consists of 14 residues. Germline V gene sequence: CDR1 LGHDT, CDR2 YNNKEL (reference sequence).

The CDR3: CASSSPPGQGKTQYF. The CDR3, as DNA: TGTGCCAGTAGTTCTCCACCGGGACAGGGAAAGACCCAGTACTTC. The V gene is TRBV19, the J gene TRBJ2-5, with 9 bases lining up with TRBD1. Germline CDR1 and CDR2: LNHDA and SQIVND (reference sequence). Trimming took 5 bases from V and 6 from J; bases not matched to a gene: 10. The CDR3 is 15 residues long.

The V and J genes are TRBV2 and TRBJ2-5, with D perhaps matching TRBD1 or TRBD2 (5 bases each). Per germline, CDR1 SNHLY and CDR2 FYNNEI. This CDR3 contains 13 residues. The V and J ends lost 6 bases and 4 bases respectively, with 12 bases between them. The CDR3 sequence: CASSPKRGETQYF. CDR3 DNA sequence: TGTGCCAGCAGCCCAAAGAGGGGAGAGACCCAGTACTTC.

V usage is TRBV7-6 and J usage is TRBJ2-1; D is perhaps TRBD1 or TRBD2 (7 bases each). CDR3 size: 16 residues. Trimming took 0 bases from V and 4 from J, leaving 13 bases between them. Germline values: CDR1 SGHVS, CDR2 FNYEAQ. The CDR3 DNA reads TGTGCCAGCAGCTTAGCAGTCAGGGGGGGGTACAATGAGCAGTTCTTC. Protein: CASSLAVRGGYNEQFF.

The chain uses TRBV3-1 (or the pseudogene TRBV3-2) and TRBJ2-5; 8 nucleotides align to TRBD1. J gave up 2 bases and V 5 bases, and 4 bases lay outside the gene matches. The germline V gene encodes CDR1 LGHDT and CDR2 YNNKEL (reference sequence). CDR3 length: 14 amino acids. Here the CDR3 reads CASSGGQGQETQYF. The CDR3 region has the DNA TGTGCCAGCAGCGGAGGACAGGGACAAGAGACCCAGTACTTC.

The J gene is TRBJ1-4, the V gene TRBV10-3; D call uncertain. Deletions cut 4 bases from V and 5 bases from J, with 5 bases between. The germline V gene encodes CDR1 ENHRY and CDR2 SYGVKD. The CDR3 covers 12 residues. The CDR3 loop reads CAISAGNEKLFF. Here the CDR3 DNA reads TGTGCCATCAGTGCCGGGAATGAAAAACTGTTTTTT.

The rearrangement uses TRBV7-3 and TRBJ2-3; 12 bases are a match to TRBD2. Germline CDR1 is SGHTA and CDR2 is FQGTGA. The CDR3 consists of 16 residues. Losses at the gene ends were 6 bases for V and 3 bases for J; bases not matched to a gene: 7. This CDR3 reads CASSQTGTSGTDTQYF. The CDR3 nucleotides are TGTGCCAGCAGTCAAACCGGGACTAGCGGGACAGATACGCAGTATTTT.

This chain links TRBV5-4 with TRBJ1-5; D gene uncertain. V was shortened by 3 bases and J by 1 base, with 14 bases between the two germline ends. The CDR3 consists of 16 residues. Germline V gene lookup returns CDR1 SGHNT and CDR2 YYREEE (reference sequence). CDR3 residues: CASSSGPQMSNQPQHF. The CDR3 DNA follows: TGTGCCAGCAGCTCCGGTCCGCAGATGAGCAATCAGCCCCAGCATTTT.

The chain carries TRBV5-8 and TRBJ1-2, with no clear D. The CDR3 has 14 amino acids. The germline V gene has CDR1 SGHTS and CDR2 YDEGEE. V was clipped by 0 bases and J by 3 bases, with 9 bases between them. This CDR3 reads CASSLVGQYYGYTF. For the CDR3, the DNA is TGTGCCAGCAGCTTGGTTGGGCAATACTATGGCTACACCTTC.

This clone has only one observation. The V and J genes are TRBV10-3 and TRBJ1-1; 7 bases are a match to TRBD1. Germline CDR1 ENHRY, CDR2 SYGVKD. With 9 bases clipped from V and 3 bases from J, the junction kept 7 bases outside the gene matches. The CDR3 is 13 residues long. The CDR3 here is CAINRGRDTEAFF. Here the CDR3 DNA reads TGTGCCATAAACAGGGGAAGGGACACTGAAGCTTTCTTT.

This rearrangement joins TRBV28 to TRBJ2-2, with 9 positions matching TRBD2. Germline V CDR1 and CDR2: MDHEN, SYDVKM. This CDR3 comprises 16 residues. Losses at the gene ends were 6 bases for V and 5 bases for J; bases not matched to a gene: 10. The DNA of the CDR3 is TGTGCCAGCAGGATGGGGCTAGCGGGAAGTACCGGGGAGCTGTTTTTT. Protein sequence: CASRMGLAGSTGELFF.

The V gene is TRBV5-4, the J gene TRBJ1-1; TRBD1 is a possible D gene (5 bases). Germline V gives CDR1 SGHNT, CDR2 YYREEE (reference sequence). The V gene lost 0 bases and the J gene lost 6 bases, with 9 bases spanning the gap. The CDR3 totals 13 residues. The CDR3 is CASSLAREAEAFF. For the CDR3, the DNA is TGTGCCAGCAGCTTGGCCAGGGAGGCTGAAGCTTTCTTT.

This rearrangement joins TRBV7-6 to TRBJ2-2; D possibly corresponds to TRBD1 (6 bases). The CDR3 contains 19 residues. Germline V CDR1 and CDR2: SGHVS, FNYEAQ. Between the trimmed V and J ends, which lost 5 bases and 0 bases, there was a span of 22 bases. The CDR3 DNA reads as TGTGCCAGCAGCCACGATCCCAGGGGCCTACATCCGAACACCGGGGAGCTGTTTTTT. It is translated as CASSHDPRGLHPNTGELFF.

The chain recombines TRBV14 with TRBJ2-1; 10 bases are shared with TRBD2. The germline CDR1 and CDR2 sequences are SGHDN and FVKESK. The CDR3 covers 16 residues. The ends lost 0 bases at V and 10 bases at J; junction bases unmatched: 9. The CDR3 is CASSQEGLAGVYEQFF. In nucleotides, the CDR3 is TGTGCCAGCAGCCAAGAGGGGCTAGCGGGAGTCTACGAGCAGTTCTTC.

This chain connects TRBV7-3 to TRBJ1-6; D unresolved. The V gene's germline CDR1 is SGHTA and CDR2 FQGTGA. The V end lost 4 bases, the J end lost 6 bases, and 7 bases lay between the germline ends. CDR3 size: 13 residues. The CDR3 here is CASSSQFNSPLHF. CDR3 sequence (DNA): TGTGCCAGCAGCTCCCAGTTTAATTCACCCCTCCACTTT.

The rearrangement joins TRBV11-1 to TRBJ2-1; 9 positions agree with TRBD2. This CDR3 is built from 12 residues. The trim removed 4 bases at V and 15 bases at J, leaving 7 bases unmatched. The V gene's germline CDR1 is SGHAT and CDR2 FQDESV (reference sequence). This CDR3 is CASSSTSGPRFF. The CDR3 DNA is TGTGCCAGCAGCTCCACTAGCGGGCCCAGGTTCTTC.

Concerning this clone: Other nucleotide sequences in the sample specify the same CDR3. This sequence joins TRBV6-5 and TRBJ1-1; TRBD1 agrees at 8 bases. Per the germline V gene, CDR1 is MNHEY and CDR2 is SVGAGI. J gave up 4 bases and V 5 bases, and 3 bases lay outside the gene matches. CDR3 length: 13 amino acids. The CDR3 region has the DNA TGTGCCAGCAGTCGGCAGGGGGCCACTGAAGCTTTCTTT. Its translation: CASSRQGATEAFF.

The rearrangement uses TRBV28 and TRBJ2-7, with 9 bases identical to TRBD2. The V gene end was trimmed by 3 bases and the J gene end by 3 bases; junction bases not matched to a gene: 6. Germline V lookup: CDR1 MDHEN, CDR2 SYDVKM. The CDR3 runs 15 residues. CDR3 DNA sequence: TGTGCCAGCAGTTTGCCGGCGGGAGGGGTCTACGAGCAGTACTTC. Its protein is CASSLPAGGVYEQYF. Full variable domain (outside the CDR3, taken from reference TRBV28 and TRBJ2-7): DVKVTQSSRYLVKRTGEKVFLECVQDMDHENMFWYRQDPGLGLRLIYFSYDVKMKEKGDIPEGYSVSREKKERFSLILESASTNQTSMYLCASSLPAGGVYEQYFGPGTRLTVT.

The CDR3 loop is CASSLGIGGNYGYTF. As DNA, the CDR3 is TGTGCCAGCAGCTTGGGGATTGGGGGAAACTATGGCTACACCTTC. The gene calls are TRBV5-6 and TRBJ1-2, with D possibly TRBD1 on 5 matching bases. In germline, CDR1 is SGHDT, CDR2 YYEEEE. The CDR3 is made up of 15 amino acids. V shed 0 bases and J shed 2 bases, with 11 bases lying between them.

A remark on this clone: Other DNA sequences of this sample code for an identical CDR3. The chain is built from TRBV6-5 and TRBJ2-7; 11 bases align to TRBD1. The ends lost 0 bases at V and 3 bases at J; junction bases unmatched: 1. Germline V CDR1 and CDR2: MNHEY, SVGAGI. The CDR3 has 15 residues. The CDR3, as DNA: TGTGCCAGCAGTTACTCCGGGACAGGGGGCTACGAGCAGTACTTC. Protein sequence: CASSYSGTGGYEQYF.

This chain uses TRBV5-1 with TRBJ2-7; D tentatively reads TRBD1 or TRBD2 (5 bases each). CDR1 and CDR2 from the germline V gene are SGHRS and YFSETQ. The CDR3 covers 14 residues. V was pared by 1 base and J by 2 bases, with 10 bases between. In DNA form, the CDR3 reads TGCGCCAGCAGCTTGTCCGGGACCACCTACGAGCAGTACTTC. It yields the protein CASSLSGTTYEQYF.

The chain uses TRBV5-1 and TRBJ2-5, with 11 bases identical to TRBD2. The J segment lost 1 base and the V segment lost 4 bases, leaving 9 bases of the junction unmatched. Germline V gives CDR1 SGHRS, CDR2 YFSETQ. CDR3 size: 17 residues. This CDR3 is CASSAGRTSGSQETQYF. The CDR3 bases are TGCGCCAGCAGCGCGGGACGGACTAGCGGGTCCCAAGAGACCCAGTACTTC.

The rearrangement links TRBV2 to TRBJ2-7; D may correspond to TRBD1 or TRBD2 (5 bases each). The CDR3 spans 12 residues. Germline loops: CDR1 SNHLY, CDR2 FYNNEI. Trimming took 10 bases from V and 6 from J, leaving 16 bases between them. The chain's CDR3 is CATKGSPIEQYF. CDR3 bases: TGTGCCACTAAGGGGAGCCCCATCGAGCAGTACTTC.